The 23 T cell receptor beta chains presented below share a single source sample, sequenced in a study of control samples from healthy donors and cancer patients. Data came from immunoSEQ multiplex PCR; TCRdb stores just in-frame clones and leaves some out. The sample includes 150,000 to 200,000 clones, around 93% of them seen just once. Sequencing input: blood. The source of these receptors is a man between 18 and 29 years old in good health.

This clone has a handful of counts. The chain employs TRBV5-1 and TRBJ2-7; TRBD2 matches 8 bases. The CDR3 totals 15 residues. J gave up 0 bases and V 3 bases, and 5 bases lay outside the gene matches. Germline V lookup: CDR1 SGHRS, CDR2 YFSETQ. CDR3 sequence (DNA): TGCGCCAGCAGCTCCGCGGGGGGCCGCTCCTACGAGCAGTACTTC. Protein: CASSSAGGRSYEQYF.

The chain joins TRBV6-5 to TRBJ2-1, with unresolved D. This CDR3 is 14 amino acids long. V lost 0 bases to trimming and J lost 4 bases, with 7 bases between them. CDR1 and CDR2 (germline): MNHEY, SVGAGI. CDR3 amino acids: CASSYSLQYNEQFF. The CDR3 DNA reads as TGTGCCAGCAGTTACTCCCTTCAATACAATGAGCAGTTCTTC.

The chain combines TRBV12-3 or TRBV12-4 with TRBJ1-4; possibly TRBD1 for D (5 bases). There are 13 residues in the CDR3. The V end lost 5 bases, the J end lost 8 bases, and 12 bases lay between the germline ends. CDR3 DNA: TGTGCCAGCAGTCGCGGGGCAGGGGAAAAACTGTTTTTT. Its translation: CASSRGAGEKLFF.

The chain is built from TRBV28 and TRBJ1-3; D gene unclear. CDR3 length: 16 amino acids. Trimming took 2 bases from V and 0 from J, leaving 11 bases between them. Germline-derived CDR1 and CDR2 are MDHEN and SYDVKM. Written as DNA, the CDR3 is TGTGCCAGCAGTTTACATGGCGCCAGCTCTGGAAACACCATATATTTT. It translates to CASSLHGASSGNTIYF. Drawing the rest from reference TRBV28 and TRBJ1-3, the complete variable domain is DVKVTQSSRYLVKRTGEKVFLECVQDMDHENMFWYRQDPGLGLRLIYFSYDVKMKEKGDIPEGYSVSREKKERFSLILESASTNQTSMYLCASSLHGASSGNTIYFGEGSWLTVV.

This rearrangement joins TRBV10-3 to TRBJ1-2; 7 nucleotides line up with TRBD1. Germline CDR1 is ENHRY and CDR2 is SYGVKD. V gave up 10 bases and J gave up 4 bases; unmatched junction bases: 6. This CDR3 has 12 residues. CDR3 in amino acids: CATRGDSYGYTF. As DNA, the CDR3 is TGTGCCACCAGGGGGGACAGCTATGGCTACACCTTC.

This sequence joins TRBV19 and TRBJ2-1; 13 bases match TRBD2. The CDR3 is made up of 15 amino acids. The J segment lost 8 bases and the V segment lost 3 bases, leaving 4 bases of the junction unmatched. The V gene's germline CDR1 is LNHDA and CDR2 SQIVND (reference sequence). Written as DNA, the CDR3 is TGTGCCAGTAGTATGACTAGCGGGGGGCCCTATGAGCAGTTCTTC. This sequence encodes CASSMTSGGPYEQFF.

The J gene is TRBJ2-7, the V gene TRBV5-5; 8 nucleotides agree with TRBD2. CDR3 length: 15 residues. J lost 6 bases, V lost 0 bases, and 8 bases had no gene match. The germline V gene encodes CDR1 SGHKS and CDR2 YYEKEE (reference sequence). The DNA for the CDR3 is TGTGCCAGCAGCTTGGATGCGGGGGGTACGTTCGAGCAGTACTTC. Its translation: CASSLDAGGTFEQYF.

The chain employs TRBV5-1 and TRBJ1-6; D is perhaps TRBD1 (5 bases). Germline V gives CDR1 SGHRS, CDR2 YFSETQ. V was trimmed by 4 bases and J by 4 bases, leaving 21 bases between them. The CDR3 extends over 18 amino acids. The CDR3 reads CASSPTPLGEVYNSPLHF. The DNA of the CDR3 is TGCGCCAGCAGCCCTACCCCCTTGGGGGAGGTGTATAATTCACCCCTCCACTTT.

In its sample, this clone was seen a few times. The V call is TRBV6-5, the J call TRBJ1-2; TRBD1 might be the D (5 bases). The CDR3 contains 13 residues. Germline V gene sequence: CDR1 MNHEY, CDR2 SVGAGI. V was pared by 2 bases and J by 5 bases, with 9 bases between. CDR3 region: CASSYQGKYGYTF. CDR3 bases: TGTGCCAGCAGTTACCAGGGAAAATATGGCTACACCTTC.

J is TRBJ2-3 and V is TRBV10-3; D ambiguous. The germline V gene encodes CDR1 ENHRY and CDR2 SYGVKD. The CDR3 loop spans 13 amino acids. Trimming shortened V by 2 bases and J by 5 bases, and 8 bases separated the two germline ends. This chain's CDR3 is CAISETPGDTQYF. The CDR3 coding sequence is TGTGCCATCAGTGAGACTCCCGGAGATACGCAGTATTTT.

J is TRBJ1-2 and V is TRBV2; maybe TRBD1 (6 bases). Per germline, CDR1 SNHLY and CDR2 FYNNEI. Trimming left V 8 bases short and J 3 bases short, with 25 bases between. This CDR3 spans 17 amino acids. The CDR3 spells CASEFLRGRDTHYGYTF. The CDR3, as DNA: TGTGCCAGCGAATTCCTACGGGGGCGGGACACCCACTATGGCTACACCTTC.

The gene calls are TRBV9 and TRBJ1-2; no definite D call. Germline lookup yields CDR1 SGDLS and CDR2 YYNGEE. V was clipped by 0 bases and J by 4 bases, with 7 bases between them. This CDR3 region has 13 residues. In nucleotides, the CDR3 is TGTGCCAGCAGCGTAGAAGGGTCCTATGGCTACACCTTC. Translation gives CASSVEGSYGYTF.

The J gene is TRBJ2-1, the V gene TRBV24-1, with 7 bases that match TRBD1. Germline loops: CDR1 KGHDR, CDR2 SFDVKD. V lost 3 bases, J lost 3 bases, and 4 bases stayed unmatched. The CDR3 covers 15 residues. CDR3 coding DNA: TGTGCCACCAGTGATCGGGACAGTAACTACAATGAGCAGTTCTTC. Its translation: CATSDRDSNYNEQFF.

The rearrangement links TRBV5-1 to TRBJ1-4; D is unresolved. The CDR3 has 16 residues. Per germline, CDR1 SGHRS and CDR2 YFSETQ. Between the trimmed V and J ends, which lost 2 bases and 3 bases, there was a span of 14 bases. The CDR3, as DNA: TGCGCCAGCAGCTTCGACCTCCGACGGCCTAATGAAAAACTGTTTTTT. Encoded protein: CASSFDLRRPNEKLFF.

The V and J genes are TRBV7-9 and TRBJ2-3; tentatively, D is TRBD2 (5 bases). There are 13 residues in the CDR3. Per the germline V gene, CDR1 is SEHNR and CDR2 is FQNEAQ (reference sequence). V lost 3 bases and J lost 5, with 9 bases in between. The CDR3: CASSFQRRDTQYF. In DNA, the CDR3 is TGTGCCAGCAGCTTTCAGCGGAGAGATACGCAGTATTTT.

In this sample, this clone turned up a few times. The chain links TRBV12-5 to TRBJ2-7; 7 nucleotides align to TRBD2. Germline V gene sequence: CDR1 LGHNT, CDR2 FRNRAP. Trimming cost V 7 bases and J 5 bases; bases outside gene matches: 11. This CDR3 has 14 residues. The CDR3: CASAWGGGFDEQYF. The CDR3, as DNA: TGTGCTAGTGCCTGGGGGGGTGGGTTCGACGAGCAGTACTTC. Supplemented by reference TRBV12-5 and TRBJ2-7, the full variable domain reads DARVTQTPRHKVTEMGQEVTMRCQPILGHNTVFWYRQTMMQGLELLAYFRNRAPLDDSGMPKDRFSAEMPDATLATLKIQPSEPRDSAVYFCASAWGGGFDEQYFGPGTRLTVT.

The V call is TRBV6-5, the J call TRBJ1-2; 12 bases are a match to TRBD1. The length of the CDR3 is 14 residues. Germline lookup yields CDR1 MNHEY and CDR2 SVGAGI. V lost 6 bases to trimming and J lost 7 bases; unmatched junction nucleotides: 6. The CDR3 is CASRSGQGALGYTF. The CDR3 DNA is TGTGCCAGCAGGTCGGGACAGGGGGCGCTTGGCTACACCTTC.

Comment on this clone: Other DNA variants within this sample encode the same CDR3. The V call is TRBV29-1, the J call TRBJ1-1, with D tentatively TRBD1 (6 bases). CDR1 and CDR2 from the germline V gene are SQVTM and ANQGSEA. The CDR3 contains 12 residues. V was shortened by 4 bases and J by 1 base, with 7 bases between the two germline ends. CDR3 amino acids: CSVARGNTEAFF. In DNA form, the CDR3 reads TGCAGCGTTGCCAGGGGGAACACTGAAGCTTTCTTT.

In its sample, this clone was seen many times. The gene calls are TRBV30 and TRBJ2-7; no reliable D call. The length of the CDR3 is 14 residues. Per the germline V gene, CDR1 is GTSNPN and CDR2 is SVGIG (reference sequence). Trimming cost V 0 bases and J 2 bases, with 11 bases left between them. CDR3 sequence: CAWSVVDTTYEQYF. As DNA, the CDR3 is TGTGCCTGGAGTGTGGTTGACACAACCTACGAGCAGTACTTC. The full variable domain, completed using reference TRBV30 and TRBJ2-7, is SQTIHQWPATLVQPVGSPLSLECTVEGTSNPNLYWYRQAAGRGLQLLFYSVGIGQISSEVPQNLSASRPQDRQFILSSKKLLLSDSGFYLCAWSVVDTTYEQYFGPGTRLTVT.

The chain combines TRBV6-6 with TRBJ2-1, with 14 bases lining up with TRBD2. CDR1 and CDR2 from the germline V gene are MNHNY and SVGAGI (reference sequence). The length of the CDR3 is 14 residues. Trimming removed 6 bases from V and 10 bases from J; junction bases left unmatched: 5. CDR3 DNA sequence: TGTGCCAGCAGCCGGACTAGCGGGGGGCGAGAGCAGTTCTTC. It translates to CASSRTSGGREQFF.

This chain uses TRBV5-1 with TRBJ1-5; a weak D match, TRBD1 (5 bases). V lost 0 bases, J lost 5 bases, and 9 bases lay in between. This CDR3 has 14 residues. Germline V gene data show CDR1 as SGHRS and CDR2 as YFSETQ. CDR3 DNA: TGCGCCAGCAGCTTGGATGGGGGGTATCAGCCCCAGCATTTT. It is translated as CASSLDGGYQPQHF.

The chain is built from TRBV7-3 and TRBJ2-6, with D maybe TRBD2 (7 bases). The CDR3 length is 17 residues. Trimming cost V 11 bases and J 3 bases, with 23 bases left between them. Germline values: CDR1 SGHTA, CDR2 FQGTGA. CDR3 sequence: CARTRGDTALGANVLTF. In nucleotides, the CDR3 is TGTGCCCGTACACGGGGGGACACGGCGCTTGGGGCCAACGTCCTGACTTTC.

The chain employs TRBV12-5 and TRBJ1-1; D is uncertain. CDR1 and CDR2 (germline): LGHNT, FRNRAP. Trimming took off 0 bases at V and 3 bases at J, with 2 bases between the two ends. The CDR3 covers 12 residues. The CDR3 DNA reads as TGTGCTAGTGGTTTGGTACACACTGAAGCTTTCTTT. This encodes CASGLVHTEAFF.